A selection of T cell receptor beta chains follows, all from one sample in a study of T-cell reconstitution after alpha-beta-depleted transplantation in children. TCRdb re-analysed the PCR reads in MiXCR, keeping a single row per CDR3 protein. The repertoire holds 480,000 or so distinct CDR3 sequences, with more than 9% as singletons. The source material was PBMCs, sampled before TCRalphabeta/CD19-depleted stem cell transplant. Every receptor here comes from a child aged 2 to 10 with inherited bone marrow failure, due to receive a stem cell transplant. Both conserved end residues are part of each CDR3. Fields, in order: V gene, D gene, J gene, clone size, CDR3 DNA, CDR3 protein. A D gene is named only where the DNA matches it firmly. Only part of the rows carry a size: once, few, many, or a class if the clone is expanded.

>TRBV20-1|-|TRBJ1-5|-
TGCAGTGCTAGGTCCCTACAGGAAGTATATACCAATCAGCCCCAGCATTTT
CSARSLQEVYTNQPQHF
>TRBV29-1|-|TRBJ2-3|many
TGCAGCGTTGTGGACTCTCGAAGGGGAGATACGCAGTATTTT
CSVVDSRRGDTQYF
>TRBV28|TRBD1|TRBJ2-1|many
TGTGCCAGCAGTCCCGGGACAGGGCTTAACAATGAGCAGTTCTTC
CASSPGTGLNNEQFF
>TRBV11-2|TRBD1|TRBJ1-1|many
TGTGCCAGCAGCATGCCCCAGGGGGCCTCGGACACTGAAGCTTTCTTT
CASSMPQGASDTEAFF
>TRBV13|-|TRBJ1-1|few
TGTGCCAGCAGCTTAGCAGAGGGAACGGGTTTCAGGAACACTGAAGCTTTCTTT
CASSLAEGTGFRNTEAFF
>TRBV7-9|TRBD2|TRBJ2-1|few
TGTGCCAGCGACTCTGTTAGCGGGAGGCACTACAATGAGCAGTTCTTC
CASDSVSGRHYNEQFF
>TRBV15|-|TRBJ2-1|-
TGTGCCACCAGCAGTCCCCTATATCTGGGTGCCTACAATGAGCAGTTCTTC
CATSSPLYLGAYNEQFF
>TRBV5-1|TRBD1|TRBJ2-7|once
TGCGCCAGCAGCCTACGACAGGGTCCGACCTACGAGCAGTACTTC
CASSLRQGPTYEQYF
>TRBV5-1|-|TRBJ2-4|many
TGCGCCAGCAGCTTGCCGGAGGGTTCGGGCAACATTCAGTACTTC
CASSLPEGSGNIQYF
>TRBV29-1|TRBD2|TRBJ2-7|many
TGCAGCGTTGAGTCAGCGGGAGGCTACGAGCAGTACTTC
CSVESAGGYEQYF
>TRBV4-3|-|TRBJ2-7|many
TGCGCCAGCAGCCAAGTACCCCACCCCAGGTGTGACTACGAGCAGTACTTC
CASSQVPHPRCDYEQYF
>TRBV7-6|-|TRBJ2-2|-
TGTGCCAGCAGCTTAGGGTCGACGGGAGAGGCCGGGGAGCTGTTTTTT
CASSLGSTGEAGELFF
>TRBV6-8|-|TRBJ2-1|many
TGTGCCAGCAGCTCCCTCTTCTGCGAATCAACTTGCAATGAGCAGTTCTTC
CASSSLFCESTCNEQFF
>TRBV30|TRBD2|TRBJ2-1|few
TGTGCCTGGAGTGTCTTTGCGGGAGGGCCTCATGAGCAGTTCTTC
CAWSVFAGGPHEQFF
>TRBV6-1|TRBD2|TRBJ2-3|many
TGTGCCAGCACCCAGCGGACTAGCGGCCCCGCAGATACGCAGTATTTT
CASTQRTSGPADTQYF
>TRBV7-9|-|TRBJ1-1|many
TGTGCCAGCAGTCGGCGGCAATCTGACACTGAAGCTTTCTTT
CASSRRQSDTEAFF
>TRBV7-9|TRBD2|TRBJ2-7|few
TGTGCCAGCGGCGTAGCGGGCCTATCAAACGAGCAGTACTTC
CASGVAGLSNEQYF
>TRBV5-1|-|TRBJ2-7|many
TGCGCCAGCAGCAACAAACCACAGGACAACTACGAGCAGTACTTC
CASSNKPQDNYEQYF
>TRBV20-1|TRBD2|TRBJ2-5|few
TGCAGTGGCCCCGCTAGCGGGAGCATGGAGACCCAGTACTTC
CSGPASGSMETQYF
>TRBV7-9|-|TRBJ2-3|few
TGTGCCAGCAGCCCCTCTTCGAGTGGCCACACGTATACGCAGTATTTT
CASSPSSSGHTYTQYF
>TRBV3-1|TRBD2|TRBJ2-7|many
TGTGCCAGCAGCGCCCTAGCGGGAGGATACGAGCAGTACTTC
CASSALAGGYEQYF
>TRBV5-1|-|TRBJ1-1|few
TGCGCCAGCAGATCCGGGGGGGACACTGAAGCTTTCTTT
CASRSGGDTEAFF
>TRBV7-7|TRBD2|TRBJ2-3|-
TGTGCTAGCAGCATGACTAGCAGCCGGGCAGATACGCAGTATTTT
CASSMTSSRADTQYF
>TRBV4-1|-|TRBJ2-7|many
TGCGCCAGCAGCTCCGGCGGAGACTACCAAAATTACGAGCAGTACTTC
CASSSGGDYQNYEQYF
>TRBV20-1|-|TRBJ2-4|many
TGCAGTGCTAGCTCCAGAGTTTCAAACATTCAGTACTTC
CSASSRVSNIQYF
>TRBV29-1|-|TRBJ2-7|many
TGCAGCGCAACCGGGAGACTCACCTACGAGCAGTACTTC
CSATGRLTYEQYF
>TRBV13|-|TRBJ2-7|-
TGTGCCAGCAGCTTTACGCCGGGCAGGGGGGGGGAGCAGTACTTC
CASSFTPGRGGEQYF
>TRBV4-3|-|TRBJ2-7|many
TGCTCCAGCGCTGACGACTGGTTGTCCTACGAGCAGTACTTC
CSSADDWLSYEQYF
>TRBV20-1|TRBD2|TRBJ2-1|many
TGCAGTGCTAGAGAAGTTAGCGGGAGGAATGAGCAGTTCTTC
CSAREVSGRNEQFF
>TRBV4-3|-|TRBJ2-1|many
TGCGCCAGCAGCCAAGATATAGGGCGGGGTGAGCAGTTCTTC
CASSQDIGRGEQFF
>TRBV25-1|-|TRBJ2-2|many
TGTGCCAGCACCGGGGGCACCGGGGAGCTGTTTTTT
CASTGGTGELFF
>TRBV19|TRBD1|TRBJ2-7|few
TGTGCCAGTAGTGCCGCGCGACAGGGATGGGTACACGAGCAGTACTTC
CASSAARQGWVHEQYF
>TRBV4-3|-|TRBJ2-7|-
TGCGCCAGCAGCCAAGACCAACCCGGGACCCCGAGGGCTTACGAGCAGTACTTC
CASSQDQPGTPRAYEQYF
>TRBV27|-|TRBJ1-1|many
TGTGCCAGCAGTTTTTCGACGGCGAACACTGAAGCTTTCTTT
CASSFSTANTEAFF
>TRBV27|-|TRBJ2-7|many
TGTGCCAGCAGTTTTCGTTGGGGGTACGAGCAGTACTTC
CASSFRWGYEQYF
>TRBV29-1|-|TRBJ2-7|-
TGCAGCGTTGTTACTGCGTACGAGCAGTACTTC
CSVVTAYEQYF
>TRBV18|-|TRBJ2-1|-
TGTGCCAGCTCACCACCGGTCCCTTACAATGAGCAGTTCTTC
CASSPPVPYNEQFF
>TRBV12-3/TRBV12-4|-|TRBJ2-3|many
TGTGCCAGCAGTTTAACCCCCCCGGGAGCTCTCGCAGTTACGCAGTATTTT
CASSLTPPGALAVTQYF
>TRBV10-3|-|TRBJ2-2|many
TGTGCCATCAGCCGACTGGCCGGGGACACCGGGGAGCTGTTTTTT
CAISRLAGDTGELFF
>TRBV7-9|-|TRBJ1-3|many
TGTGCCAGCAGCTTGGCAGGGACTGGAAACACCATATATTTT
CASSLAGTGNTIYF